This T cell receptor beta chain appears in the sequencing data of a study of blood T cell repertoires in COVID-19. Study-level background: The analysed material was cDNA or gDNA that came from T cells, B-cell-depleted T cells, or PBMCs.

As originally analysed: Reference gene primer amplification in the assay estimated nucleated cell counts. Sequencing used immunoSEQ multiplex PCR; TCRdb keeps in-frame clones, though not all of them. D and trimming were read from the DNA, whereas the V and J calls and clone size are those reported in that table. Found here are roughly 250,000 clones, around 88% of them singletons; the top ten hold approximately 1.2%. The CDR3 totals 18 residues. With 0 bases clipped from V and 5 bases from J, the junction kept 11 bases outside the gene matches. Germline V gene data show CDR1 as GTSNPN and CDR2 as SVGIG (reference sequence). The age range of participants was 18 to 89 years, with residence in about two dozen US areas. Each participant's cohort was designated according to participant-reported clinical history.

The sequencing sample was made of PBMCs or T cells enriched from blood (not recorded which). The V and J genes are TRBV30 and TRBJ2-3; 13 positions match TRBD2. This clonotype was sampled from a woman between 40 and 55 years old with acute COVID-19. The CDR3 DNA reads TGTGCCTGGAGTGTAAGGACAACTAGCGGGAGGGCCGGAGATACGCAGTATTTT. Amino acids: CAWSVRTTSGRAGDTQYF.